Sequencing of this T cell receptor (beta chain) was carried out in a study of spatial heterogeneity in lung cancer (dated by TCRdb to the late 2010s). Background on the whole study: Beta-chain transcripts were consistently detected in greater numbers than alpha-chain transcripts, which likely reflects a higher abundance of beta-chain transcripts. In the raw uncorrected reads, each unique combination of TCR and UMI appeared on average more than ten times. In non-small cell lung cancer, the study made a quantitative comparison of TCR alpha and beta repertoires among multiple tumor regions, matched nontumor lung and blood. Nonsynonymous mutation counts, determined by whole-exome sequencing of tumor tissue, were related to TCR repertoire features. At surgery, 220 tumor regions, around 68 matched nontumor lung samples and about 56 PBMC samples were TCR-sequenced for both alpha and beta chains. Overall results and qualifications from the work: Confirming at a functional level the hypothesis that regional TCRs recognize regional mutations was considered to require additional single-cell paired TCR alpha and beta sequencing. Ubiquitous expanded tumor TCRs were detected in blood more often at tumor resection than at routine follow-up.

Concerning this clonotype: Its antigen has not been determined. Nothing much larger sits one base from this clone, and base qualities are not available.

Libraries were built with 5' RACE. Sequencing instrument: NextSeq 500. To allow correction of PCR and sequencing errors, the TCR library protocol tagged every TCR cDNA molecule with a unique molecular identifier. On the study's bioinformatics: TCR identification, UMI-based error correction and CDR3 extraction were all carried out with Decombinator tools. TCRs above a frequency of 2 per 1,000, corresponding to the top 1% of the tumor frequency distribution, were defined as expanded. Renyi diversity was calculated using the R vegan package after each repertoire was subsampled 100 times to 5,000 TCRs. CDR3 similarity networks were built from amino acid triplet string-kernel similarity, with CDR3s being connected when pairwise similarity was above 0.82. TCRdb cleaned the public reads at Q25 with fastp, built clones with MiXCR and kept in-frame beta chains. Rows are combined by CDR3 protein, so each entry shows the most common genes and DNA. TCRdb's processing, not the authors', yielded these V and J calls. This sample holds more than 65,000 distinct CDR3 sequences; approximately 8.1% were observed only once. The ten top clones hold roughly 7% of the sample.

What the time point label conveys for this sample: sample taken at primary tumor resection. Donors were some 78 patients with early-stage, untreated non-small cell lung cancer from the lung TRACERx cohort. Whole RNA extracted from tumor and nontumor lung tissue, or from cryopreserved PBMC samples, was used for TCR sequencing without cell sorting. Patients were selected for TCR sequencing only if sufficient RNA was available from at least two tumor regions. The source material was PBMCs, sampled at surgery. This TCR came from a male donor with early-stage non-small cell lung cancer.

The CDR3 protein sequence reads: CASSFNGAQEKLFF. Here is the DNA: TGCGCCAGCAGTTTCAACGGGGCTCAGGAAAAACTGTTTTTT. The V and J segments used are TRBV5-1 and TRBJ1-4; D gene: possibly TRBD1, on 5 matching bases. The germline V gene provides CDR1 SGHRS and CDR2 YFSETQ. The CDR3 numbers 14 residues from cysteine through phenylalanine. The CDR3 DNA has 42 bases and is translated from base 1. Relative to germline, V is 5 bases shorter and J is 8 bases shorter, with 16 bases between their ends.